This T cell receptor beta chain was captured by sequencing in a study of control samples from healthy donors and cancer patients. The CDR3 sequence is 14 residues long. The V end lost 0 bases, the J end lost 6 bases, and 11 bases lay between the germline ends. Looked up from germline, CDR1 is SEHNR and CDR2 is FQNEAQ (reference sequence). Sequenced by immunoSEQ multiplex PCR; TCRdb stores in-frame clones only, minus some. The sample yields about 100,000 clones, around 89% seen once. The chain couples TRBV7-9 to TRBJ1-1; D remains ambiguous. The source of this sequence is a young man in good health. Input material: blood. CDR3 sequence: CASSLAGESPEAFF. The CDR3 DNA follows: TGTGCCAGCAGCTTAGCCGGGGAAAGCCCTGAAGCTTTCTTT.